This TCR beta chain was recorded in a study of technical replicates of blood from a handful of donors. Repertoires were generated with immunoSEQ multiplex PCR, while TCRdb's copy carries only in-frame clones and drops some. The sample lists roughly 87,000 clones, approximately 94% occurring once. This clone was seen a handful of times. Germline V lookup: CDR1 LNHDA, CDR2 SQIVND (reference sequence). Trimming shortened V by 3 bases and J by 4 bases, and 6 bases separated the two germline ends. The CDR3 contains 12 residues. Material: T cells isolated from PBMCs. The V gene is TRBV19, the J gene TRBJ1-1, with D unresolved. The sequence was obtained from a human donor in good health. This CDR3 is CASSIAPTEAFF. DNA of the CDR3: TGTGCCAGTAGTATTGCGCCCACTGAAGCTTTCTTT.